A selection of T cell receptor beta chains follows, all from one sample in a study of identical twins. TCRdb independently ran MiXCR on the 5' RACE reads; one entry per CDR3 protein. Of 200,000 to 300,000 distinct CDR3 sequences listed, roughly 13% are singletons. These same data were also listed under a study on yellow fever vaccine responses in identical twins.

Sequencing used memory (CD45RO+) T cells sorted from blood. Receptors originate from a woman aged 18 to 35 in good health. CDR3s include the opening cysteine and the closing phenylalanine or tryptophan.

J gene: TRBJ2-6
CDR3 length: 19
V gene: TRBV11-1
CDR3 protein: CASSLVSGVRSLGANVLTF

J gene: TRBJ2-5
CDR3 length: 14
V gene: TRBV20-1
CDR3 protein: CSARRAGGIETQYF

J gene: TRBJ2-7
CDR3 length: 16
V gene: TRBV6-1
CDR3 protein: CASRGGGLVRSYEQYF

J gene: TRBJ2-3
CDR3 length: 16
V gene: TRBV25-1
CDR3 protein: CASSDMGAGVADTQYF

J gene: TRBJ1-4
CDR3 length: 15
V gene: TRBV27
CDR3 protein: CASSPWETGNEKLFF

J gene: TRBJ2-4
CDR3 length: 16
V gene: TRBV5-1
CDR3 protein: CASSLDGGGHKNIQYF

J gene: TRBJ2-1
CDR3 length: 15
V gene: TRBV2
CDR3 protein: CASSELVGRGYEQFF

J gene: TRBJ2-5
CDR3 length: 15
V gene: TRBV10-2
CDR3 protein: CASSRLAGAGETQYF

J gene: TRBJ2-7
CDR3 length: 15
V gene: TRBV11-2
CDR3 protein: CASSDASGSYYEQYF

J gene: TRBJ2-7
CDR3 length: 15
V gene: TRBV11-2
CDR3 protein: CASSWDASGIYEQYF

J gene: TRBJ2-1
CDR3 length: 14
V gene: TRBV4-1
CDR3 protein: CASSPQESGYEQFF

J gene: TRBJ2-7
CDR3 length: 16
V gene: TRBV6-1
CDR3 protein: CASSALGQGVVYEQYF

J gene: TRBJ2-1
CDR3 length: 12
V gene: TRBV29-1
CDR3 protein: CSAGDYYNEQFF

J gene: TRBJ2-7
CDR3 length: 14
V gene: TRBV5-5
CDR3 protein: CASSFTRDFYEQYF

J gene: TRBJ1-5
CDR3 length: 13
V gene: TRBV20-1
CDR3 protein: CSAILEGNQPQHF

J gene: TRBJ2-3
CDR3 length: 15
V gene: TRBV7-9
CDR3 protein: CASEGGQLSTDTQYF

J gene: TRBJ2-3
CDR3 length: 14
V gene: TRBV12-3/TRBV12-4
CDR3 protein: CASSRRGFTDTQYF

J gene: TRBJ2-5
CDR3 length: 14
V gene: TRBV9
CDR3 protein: CASSVEGLRETQYF

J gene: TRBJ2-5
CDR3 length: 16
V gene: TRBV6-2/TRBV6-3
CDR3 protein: CASSYGLAGARETQYF

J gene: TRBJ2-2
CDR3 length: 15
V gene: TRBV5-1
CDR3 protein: CASSLGTAVAGELFF

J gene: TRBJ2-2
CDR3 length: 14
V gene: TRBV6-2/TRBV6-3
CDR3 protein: CASSYPLPYGELFF

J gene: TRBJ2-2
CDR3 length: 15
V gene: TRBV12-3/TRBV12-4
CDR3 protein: CASRAGLANTGELFF

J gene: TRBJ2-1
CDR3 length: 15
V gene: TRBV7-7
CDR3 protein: CASSRLAGGSNEQFF

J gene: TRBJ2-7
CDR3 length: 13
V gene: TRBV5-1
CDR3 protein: CASGSVGPYEQYF

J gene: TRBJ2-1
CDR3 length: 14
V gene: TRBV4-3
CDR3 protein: CASSQGTSGGEQFF

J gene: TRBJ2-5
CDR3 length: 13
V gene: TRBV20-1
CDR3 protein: CSASRTRTGAQYF

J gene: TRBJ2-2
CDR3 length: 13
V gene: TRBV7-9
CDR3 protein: CASSLAGAGELFF

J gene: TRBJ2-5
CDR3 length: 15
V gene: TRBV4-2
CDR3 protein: CASSQSQGGQETQYF

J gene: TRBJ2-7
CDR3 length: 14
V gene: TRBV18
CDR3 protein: CASSPPDREWEQYF

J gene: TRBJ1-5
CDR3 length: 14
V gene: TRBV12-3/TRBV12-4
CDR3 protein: CASSLRDTNQPQHF

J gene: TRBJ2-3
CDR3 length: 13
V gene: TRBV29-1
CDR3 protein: CSASGTGTDTQYF

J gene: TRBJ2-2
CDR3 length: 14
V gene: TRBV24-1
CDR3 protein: CATSGRVNTGELFF

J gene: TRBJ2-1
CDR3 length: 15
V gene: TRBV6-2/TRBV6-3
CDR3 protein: CASTTGRGSYNEQFF

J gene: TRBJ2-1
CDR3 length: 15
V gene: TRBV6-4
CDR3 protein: CASSEGLAGGNEQFF

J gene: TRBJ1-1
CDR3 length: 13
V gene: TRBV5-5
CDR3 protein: CASRLLGNTEAFF

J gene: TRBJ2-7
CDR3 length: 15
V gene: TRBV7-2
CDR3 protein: CASSKLAGMAYEQYF

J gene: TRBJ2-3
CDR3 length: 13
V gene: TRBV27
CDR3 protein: CASRKQGTDTQYF

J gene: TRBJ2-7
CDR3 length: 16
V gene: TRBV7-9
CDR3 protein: CASSLKSAGTNYEQYF

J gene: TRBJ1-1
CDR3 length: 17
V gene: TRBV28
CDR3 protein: CASTKLDRKGPYTEAFF

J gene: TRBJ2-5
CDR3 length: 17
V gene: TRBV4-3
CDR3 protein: CASSQVLAGGFEETQYF

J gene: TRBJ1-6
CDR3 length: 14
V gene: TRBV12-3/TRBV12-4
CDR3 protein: CASSGVRYDSPLHF

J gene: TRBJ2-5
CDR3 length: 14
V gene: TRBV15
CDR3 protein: CATSRLGTEETQYF

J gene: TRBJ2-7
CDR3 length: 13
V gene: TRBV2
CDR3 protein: CASRSGTGYEQYF

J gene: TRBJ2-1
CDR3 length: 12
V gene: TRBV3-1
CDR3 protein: CASSQAGGEQFF

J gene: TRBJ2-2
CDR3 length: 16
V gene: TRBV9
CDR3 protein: CASSVVADANTGELFF

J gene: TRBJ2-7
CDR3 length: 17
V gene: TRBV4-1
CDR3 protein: CASSQDSSGGFSYEQYF

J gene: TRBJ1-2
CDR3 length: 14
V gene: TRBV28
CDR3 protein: CASSLGGDGYGYTF

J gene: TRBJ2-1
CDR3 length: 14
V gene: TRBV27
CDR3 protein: CASSRTGPGNEQFF

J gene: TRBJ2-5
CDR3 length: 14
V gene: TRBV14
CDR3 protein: CASSQAGAGETQYF

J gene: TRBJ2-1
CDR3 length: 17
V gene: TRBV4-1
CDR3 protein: CASSQEYGLAGYNEQFF

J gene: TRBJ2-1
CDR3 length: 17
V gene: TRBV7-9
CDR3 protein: CASSPPLLIAGGNEQFF

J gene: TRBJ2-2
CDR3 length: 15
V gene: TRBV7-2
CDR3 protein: CASSVTQGYTGELFF

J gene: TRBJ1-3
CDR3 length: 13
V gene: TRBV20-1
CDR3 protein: CSARRGNGNTIYF

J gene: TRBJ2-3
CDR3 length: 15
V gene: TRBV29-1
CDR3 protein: CSVARLAGGTDTQYF

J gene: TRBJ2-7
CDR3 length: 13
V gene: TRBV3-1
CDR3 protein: CASSRVHGYEQYF

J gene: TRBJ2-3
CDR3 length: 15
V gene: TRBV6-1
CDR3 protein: CASSPSSQGGHTQYF

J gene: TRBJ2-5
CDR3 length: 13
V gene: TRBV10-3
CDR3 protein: CANLRTAQETQYF